This T cell receptor beta chain was profiled in a study of blood T cells in healthy people across ages. This CDR3 region has 13 residues. Trimming took 2 bases from V and 5 from J; bases not matched to a gene: 1. Germline-derived CDR1 and CDR2 are MDHEN and SYDVKM. Primers used in a second PCR of about 7 to 11 cycles were a sample-barcoded 5' primer and a J-beta primer mix. TCRdb ran MiXCR on the 5' RACE reads and lists one entry per CDR3 protein. The data show over 1,200,000 distinct CDR3 sequences, approximately 59% seen once. The gene calls are TRBV28 and TRBJ2-7; 9 bases align to TRBD1. This sequence originates from a man aged 18 to 30 in good health. The material sequenced was blood. DNA of the CDR3: TGTGCCAGCAGTTTAAGACAGGGGGACGAGCAGTACTTC. Its translation: CASSLRQGDEQYF. The variable domain in full, completed from reference TRBV28 and TRBJ2-7, reads DVKVTQSSRYLVKRTGEKVFLECVQDMDHENMFWYRQDPGLGLRLIYFSYDVKMKEKGDIPEGYSVSREKKERFSLILESASTNQTSMYLCASSLRQGDEQYFGPGTRLTVT.